The 13 T cell receptor beta chains given below trace back to one sample, sequenced in a study of OX40 agonist ivuxolimab in advanced cancers. Sequenced by immunoSEQ multiplex PCR; TCRdb stores in-frame clones only, minus some. The table records more than 80,000 clones, under 95% of them present only once. The source material was CD4+ or CD8+ T cells sorted from blood, sampled in a trial of the OX40 agonist ivuxolimab. These TCRs come from an adult with an advanced solid tumor such as melanoma, head and neck, liver or kidney cancer.

The genes are TRBV7-9 and TRBJ1-3; D unclear. The V end was cut by 6 bases, the J end by 7 bases, with 13 bases between. Germline V gene sequence: CDR1 SEHNR, CDR2 FQNEAQ (reference sequence). The CDR3 has 13 amino acids. CDR3 in DNA: TGTGCCAGCAGTTCGGGTCTACAGAACACCATATATTTT. It is translated as CASSSGLQNTIYF.

For the CDR3, the DNA is TGTGCCAGCAGTTTAGTGGCGGGGGCGGCACAAGAGACCCAGTACTTC. It is translated as CASSLVAGAAQETQYF. The chain joins TRBV27 to TRBJ2-5, with D maybe TRBD2 (7 bases). Germline loops: CDR1 MNHEY, CDR2 SMNVEV (reference sequence). V was trimmed by 2 bases and J by 2 bases, leaving 15 bases between them. The CDR3 totals 16 residues.

V gene TRBV5-1 combines with J gene TRBJ2-7; 8 bases map to TRBD2. CDR3 length equals 16 residues. Germline V CDR1 and CDR2: SGHRS, YFSETQ. Trimming took 0 bases from V and 6 from J; bases not matched to a gene: 11. CDR3 DNA sequence: TGCGCCAGCAGCTTGGTCTTGGCGGGAGGACCTGGCGAGCAGTACTTC. Protein sequence: CASSLVLAGGPGEQYF.

Only one count was recorded for this clone. The chain combines TRBV29-1 with TRBJ1-1; no firm D call. Between the trimmed V and J ends, which lost 3 bases and 5 bases, there was a span of 13 bases. Germline V gene sequence: CDR1 SQVTM, CDR2 ANQGSEA. The CDR3 consists of 13 residues. The CDR3 coding sequence is TGCAGCGTTGACCGAACCCCGGGGACTGAAGCTTTCTTT. Translation: CSVDRTPGTEAFF. Supplemented by reference TRBV29-1 and TRBJ1-1, the full variable domain reads SAVISQKPSRDICQRGTSLTIQCQVDSQVTMMFWYRQQPGQSLTLIATANQGSEATYESGFVIDKFPISRPNLTFSTLTVSNMSPEDSSIYLCSVDRTPGTEAFFGQGTRLTVV.

The V gene is TRBV6-1, the J gene TRBJ2-2, with D possibly matching TRBD1 (6 bases). From germline, CDR1 is MNHNS and CDR2 SASEGT. The CDR3 spans 17 residues. The germline V and J ends were trimmed by 3 bases and 0 bases, with 14 bases remaining between them. DNA of the CDR3: TGTGCCAGCAGTGATTACTCAGGGGTGTCGAACACCGGGGAGCTGTTTTTT. Translating gives CASSDYSGVSNTGELFF.

The chain has TRBV6-1 and TRBJ1-1, with D possibly being TRBD1 (6 bases). Germline-derived CDR1 and CDR2 are MNHNS and SASEGT. This CDR3 comprises 14 residues. Trimming removed 4 bases at V and 3 bases at J, with 12 bases between. CDR3 sequence (DNA): TGTGCCAGCAGTGGGACAGCGTTTGACACTGAAGCTTTCTTT. Translated, it gives CASSGTAFDTEAFF.

V usage is TRBV19 and J usage is TRBJ2-7; no clear D gene. The V end lost 5 bases, the J end lost 9 bases, and 17 bases lay between the germline ends. Germline-derived CDR1 and CDR2 are LNHDA and SQIVND (reference sequence). The CDR3 is 13 amino acids. The CDR3, as DNA: TGTGCCAGTAGTCTCCGCTATTCAACGGGGCAGTACTTC. Translated, it gives CASSLRYSTGQYF. The full variable domain, completed using reference TRBV19 and TRBJ2-7, is DGGITQSPKYLFRKEGQNVTLSCEQNLNHDAMYWYRQDPGQGLRLIYYSQIVNDFQKGDIAEGYSVSREKKESFPLTVTSAQKNPTAFYLCASSLRYSTGQYFGPGTRLTVT.

The chain carries TRBV10-1 and TRBJ1-1; D gene uncertain. Deletions cut 6 bases from V and 5 bases from J, with 13 bases between. Germline V CDR1 and CDR2: WNHNN, SYGVQD (reference sequence). The CDR3 loop spans 13 amino acids. CDR3 sequence: CASSAVLETEAFF. CDR3 DNA: TGCGCCAGCAGCGCTGTACTAGAGACTGAAGCTTTCTTT.

The chain has TRBV27 and TRBJ2-7, with 8 bases identical to TRBD1. The junction had 7 bases not matched to a gene; V was cut back by 5 bases and J by 4 bases. The germline V gene encodes CDR1 MNHEY and CDR2 SMNVEV (reference sequence). This CDR3 has 14 residues. CDR3 loop: CASSGQGAGYEQYF. CDR3 nucleotides: TGTGCCAGCAGTGGGCAGGGGGCGGGATACGAGCAGTACTTC.

CDR3 nucleotide sequence: TGTGCCAGCAGCTTGGGACAGGGGTTGACGGATACGCAGTATTTT. As protein: CASSLGQGLTDTQYF. V is TRBV7-9 and J is TRBJ2-3, with 10 bases that match TRBD1. The CDR3 extends over 15 amino acids. The germline CDR1 and CDR2 sequences are SEHNR and FQNEAQ (reference sequence). Trimming cost V 3 bases and J 6 bases; bases outside gene matches: 6.

The chain combines TRBV6-9 with TRBJ1-1; no clear D. The CDR3 runs 17 residues. Deletions cut 6 bases from V and 0 bases from J, with 20 bases between. Per the germline V gene, CDR1 is MNHGY and CDR2 is SVAAGI. As DNA, the CDR3 is TGTGCCAGCAGGCGGCCTCGTATTCGCAGCATGAACACTGAAGCTTTCTTT. Protein product: CASRRPRIRSMNTEAFF.

This chain uses TRBV4-2 with TRBJ2-7; either TRBD1 or TRBD2 may supply D (5 bases each). Germline lookup yields CDR1 LGHNA and CDR2 YNFKEQ. CDR3 length: 12 residues. V lost 4 bases and J 5 bases, leaving 9 bases between the germline ends. The CDR3 reads CASSPRDHEQYF. CDR3 DNA: TGTGCCAGCAGCCCACGGGACCACGAGCAGTACTTC.

The CDR3 bases are TGTGCCAGCAGCCAGTCGACCAGGGGTCGGCTAGCGGGCCTCTCCTACGAGCAGTACTTC. As protein: CASSQSTRGRLAGLSYEQYF. This chain joins TRBV4-2 and TRBJ2-7, with 8 bases identical to TRBD2. This CDR3 spans 20 amino acids. V was clipped by 3 bases and J by 0 bases; unmatched bases: 19. Germline CDR1 reads LGHNA; CDR2 reads YNFKEQ.